This passage covers 4 T cell receptor beta chains from one sample sequenced in a study of tumor and adjacent non-tumor tissue in lung cancer. RNA was extracted from bulk tissue without any cell sorting. This non-tumor lung sample came from over 3 cm beyond the tumor edge. TCRbeta libraries were built with three rounds of nested PCR, modified from ARM-PCR. TCRdb passed the multiplex PCR reads through MiXCR, listing each CDR3 protein once. The sample lists approximately 66,000 distinct CDR3 sequences; around 61% were seen once. Material for sequencing was distant non-tumor lung tissue. Receptor source: a man aged 70 or older with non-small cell lung cancer.

This clonotype was seen many times. The chain employs TRBV29-1 and TRBJ1-5; possible D gene TRBD1, 5 bases. This CDR3 contains 12 residues. The V gene lost 4 bases and the J gene lost 2 bases, with 6 bases spanning the gap. Germline V gene data show CDR1 as SQVTM and CDR2 as ANQGSEA. The CDR3 DNA reads as TGCAGCGTTGGAGGGGGCAATCAGCCCCAGCATTTT. Protein sequence: CSVGGGNQPQHF.

The chain recombines TRBV5-1 with TRBJ2-3; 8 bases map to TRBD1. CDR1 is SGHRS, CDR2 YFSETQ, per germline. Trimming took 4 bases from V and 4 from J; bases not matched to a gene: 11. The CDR3 extends over 16 amino acids. CDR3 loop: CASSLVGGQVPDTQYF. CDR3 bases: TGCGCCAGCAGCCTAGTAGGGGGACAGGTTCCAGATACGCAGTATTTT.

The V call is TRBV11-2, the J call TRBJ2-7, with a possible D match to TRBD2 (5 bases). The germline V gene encodes CDR1 SGHAT and CDR2 FQNNGV. CDR3 length: 15 amino acids. V gave up 1 base and J gave up 4 bases, with 14 bases separating them. CDR3 in amino acids: CASSLVARGQYEQYF. CDR3 in DNA: TGTGCCAGCAGCTTAGTGGCCAGAGGGCAGTACGAGCAGTACTTC.

With respect to this clonotype: A much larger clone sits a single nucleotide away, making a read error possible. This chain uses TRBV6-5 with TRBJ1-2; 9 nucleotides align to TRBD1. The germline CDR1 and CDR2 sequences are MNHEY and SVGAGI. The CDR3 contains 15 residues. Here the CDR3 DNA reads TGTGACAGCAGTTACTCCACAGGGGGCTACTATGGCTACACCTTC. Its translation is CDSSYSTGGYYGYTF.